This entry is about one TCR beta chain. V gave up 4 bases and J gave up 5 bases, with 8 bases separating them. CDR3 length equals 12 residues. Germline-derived CDR1 and CDR2 are LGHNA and YSLEER. This sample was included in a study of blood T cell repertoires in COVID-19. Study as a whole: From the United States, Italy and Spain came samples of acute and convalescent COVID-19. Nucleic acid was either cDNA or gDNA, and it came from T cells, B-cell-depleted T cells, or PBMCs.

Original data processing: Estimated nucleated cell counts came from reference gene primer amplification. Sequenced by immunoSEQ multiplex PCR; TCRdb stores in-frame clones only, minus some. That table furnishes V, J and clone size, whereas the DNA furnished D and trimming. Found here are 400,000 to 500,000 clones, approximately 88% of them singletons; the top ten hold approximately 1.8%. Cohort assignment relied on participant-reported clinical history. This chain links TRBV4-3 with TRBJ2-5; D is possibly TRBD1 (6 bases). Specimen: PBMCs or T cells enriched from blood (not recorded which). This receptor was taken from a woman in her 40s who had recovered from COVID-19. CDR3 sequence (DNA): TGCGCCAGCAGCCCTCAGGGGGAGACCCAGTACTTC. It yields the protein CASSPQGETQYF.